This passage covers 15 T cell receptor beta chains from one sample sequenced in a study of cytomegalovirus exposure and HLA in healthy donors. The PCR employed 60 Vbeta primers together with 13 Jbeta primers. The protocol was immunoSEQ multiplex PCR, while the TCRdb copy is restricted to in-frame clones and leaves out a portion. This table has approximately 50,000 clones, 81% appearing once. The sample consisted of PBMCs. The receptors stem from a boy aged 5 to 17 in good health and CMV-seropositive.

V is TRBV7-9 and J is TRBJ2-7, with D tentatively TRBD2 (5 bases). CDR3 length: 14 amino acids. With 1 base removed from V and 2 bases from J, the gap between germline ends came to 9 bases. CDR1 is SEHNR and CDR2 is FQNEAQ in the germline V gene (reference sequence). In DNA, the CDR3 is TGTGCCAGCAGCTTAGTCGGGGTTACCTACGAGCAGTACTTC. Translation: CASSLVGVTYEQYF.

The rearrangement links TRBV9 to TRBJ2-1, with a possible D match to TRBD2 (6 bases). V lost 2 bases and J 10 bases, leaving 16 bases between the germline ends. The CDR3 totals 14 residues. Looked up from germline, CDR1 is SGDLS and CDR2 is YYNGEE. Written as DNA, the CDR3 is TGTGCCAGCAGCGTCGGTGGAGGGGACGGAGAGCAGTTCTTC. Its protein product is CASSVGGGDGEQFF.

The chain combines TRBV14 with TRBJ1-2; no definite D call. The CDR3 contains 14 residues. V dropped 0 bases and J dropped 5 bases, with 10 bases sitting between them. From germline, CDR1 is SGHDN and CDR2 FVKESK. The CDR3 coding sequence is TGTGCCAGCAGCCAAGAGAGGTTTGGTTATGGCTACACCTTC. Amino acid sequence: CASSQERFGYGYTF.

The chain carries TRBV5-6 and TRBJ1-6, with D tentatively TRBD1 (6 bases). Germline V gene sequence: CDR1 SGHDT, CDR2 YYEEEE. This CDR3 spans 13 amino acids. The germline V and J ends were trimmed by 5 bases and 10 bases, with 13 bases remaining between them. The CDR3 sequence: CASSRNRESPLHF. In DNA, the CDR3 is TGTGCCAGCAGTCGGAACAGGGAGTCACCCCTCCACTTT.

The J gene is TRBJ2-7, the V gene TRBV19, with 7 bases identical to TRBD1. Germline V gene data show CDR1 as LNHDA and CDR2 as SQIVND (reference sequence). There are 17 residues in the CDR3. Germline trimming cut 1 base from V and 5 bases from J; bases unmatched to any gene: 14. The CDR3 nucleotides read TGTGCCAGTAGTATAGCACCGGCCGACAGGGTTGAAAACGAGCAGTACTTC. This encodes CASSIAPADRVENEQYF. The whole variable domain, filled in from reference TRBV19 and TRBJ2-7, reads DGGITQSPKYLFRKEGQNVTLSCEQNLNHDAMYWYRQDPGQGLRLIYYSQIVNDFQKGDIAEGYSVSREKKESFPLTVTSAQKNPTAFYLCASSIAPADRVENEQYFGPGTRLTVT.

V and J are TRBV6-5 and TRBJ2-5; D is possibly TRBD1 (6 bases). The CDR3 spans 14 residues. Trimming took off 7 bases at V and 5 bases at J, with 17 bases between the two ends. The germline V gene has CDR1 MNHEY and CDR2 SVGAGI. The CDR3 bases are TGTGCCAGCACTGAACAGGGCCCTCGGGAGACCCAGTACTTC. Encoded protein: CASTEQGPRETQYF.

The genes are TRBV2 and TRBJ2-3, with a tentative D call TRBD2 (5 bases). Germline V gene data show CDR1 as SNHLY and CDR2 as FYNNEI. V was clipped by 2 bases and J by 6 bases, with 9 bases between them. The CDR3 totals 13 residues. The CDR3 protein is CASSERGLDTQYF. The CDR3 bases are TGTGCCAGCAGTGAACGAGGGTTGGATACGCAGTATTTT.

The chain links TRBV11-2 to TRBJ2-7; TRBD1 aligns across 8 bases. Trimming cost V 5 bases and J 4 bases; bases outside gene matches: 7. This CDR3 has 14 amino acids. The germline CDR1 and CDR2 sequences are SGHAT and FQNNGV. The CDR3 here is CASSPGQVTYEQYF. As DNA, the CDR3 is TGTGCCAGCAGCCCGGGACAGGTTACTTACGAGCAGTACTTC.

The V and J genes are TRBV5-1 and TRBJ2-5; 14 bases agree with TRBD2. Germline V CDR1 and CDR2: SGHRS, YFSETQ. V lost 4 bases to trimming and J lost 3 bases; unmatched junction nucleotides: 8. The CDR3 is 17 amino acids. CDR3 protein: CASSSGLAGGQKETQYF. The CDR3 nucleotides read TGCGCCAGCAGCAGTGGACTAGCGGGGGGCCAAAAAGAGACCCAGTACTTC.

The V call is TRBV7-9, the J call TRBJ2-2, with TRBD1 identical over 7 bases. This CDR3 region has 16 residues. V was clipped by 1 base and J by 10 bases; unmatched bases: 12. Germline CDR1 reads SEHNR; CDR2 reads FQNEAQ (reference sequence). CDR3 DNA sequence: TGTGCCAGCAGCTTAGAAACCCCGGGACAGAACGAGGAGCTGTTTTTT. Its protein is CASSLETPGQNEELFF.

The chain joins TRBV27 to TRBJ1-4, with D unclear. Trimming took 5 bases from V and 7 from J, leaving 14 bases between them. The CDR3 has 14 residues. Germline V gene sequence: CDR1 MNHEY, CDR2 SMNVEV (reference sequence). The CDR3 nucleotides are TGTGCCAGCAGTCCCCAAGGAGGCCGTGAAAAACTGTTTTTT. As protein: CASSPQGGREKLFF.

This clone was observed a few times. V is TRBV15 and J is TRBJ1-1; tentatively, D is TRBD1 (5 bases). The CDR3 consists of 13 residues. CDR1 is LNHNV, CDR2 YYDKDF, per germline (reference sequence). V was trimmed by 5 bases and J by 4 bases, leaving 11 bases between them. CDR3 sequence (DNA): TGTGCCACCAGCCTCCGGAGGGGCACTGAAGCTTTCTTT. Its protein product is CATSLRRGTEAFF.

This clone was recorded a few times. The V call is TRBV5-6, the J call TRBJ2-3; D uncertain. In germline, CDR1 is SGHDT, CDR2 YYEEEE. V shed 6 bases and J shed 6 bases, with 11 bases lying between them. The CDR3 contains 12 residues. CDR3 nucleotides: TGTGCCAGCACCGGTCCGGTGGATACGCAGTATTTT. This sequence encodes CASTGPVDTQYF.

V is TRBV10-2 and J is TRBJ2-5; TRBD2 is a possible D gene (8 bases). V was shortened by 8 bases and J by 3 bases, with 16 bases between the two germline ends. Germline V lookup: CDR1 WSHSY, CDR2 SAAADI. This CDR3 region has 14 residues. The CDR3 DNA sequence: TGCGCCAGCCACGGGGGGGACAGCAAAGAGACCCAGTACTTC. It is translated as CASHGGDSKETQYF.

The V call is TRBV7-9, the J call TRBJ2-7; 9 bases match TRBD1. This CDR3 is built from 16 residues. V lost 4 bases to trimming and J lost 3 bases; unmatched junction nucleotides: 10. The germline V gene has CDR1 SEHNR and CDR2 FQNEAQ (reference sequence). The CDR3: CASSSPGGQGFYEQYF. Here the CDR3 DNA reads TGTGCCAGCAGCTCCCCTGGGGGACAGGGTTTCTACGAGCAGTACTTC.